This T cell receptor beta chain originates from a study of T cell repertoires in cytomegalovirus infection. Study in general: Public TCR beta signatures were indicative of both CMV infection and a matching HLA type. Broader study findings: Dominating the ex vivo response were TCR beta clonotypes that were CMV-specific and HLA-C-restricted.

Per the germline V gene, CDR1 is MDHEN and CDR2 is SYDVKM. This CDR3 is built from 14 residues. V dropped 6 bases and J dropped 7 bases, with 19 bases sitting between them. TCRdb reanalysed the reads using MiXCR and keeps one entry per CDR3 protein. The sample lists about 900,000 distinct CDR3 sequences, around 32% occurring once. The table lists this clonotype with a few counts. Its antigen remains unidentified. This sequence originates from a human donor in good health (CMV status not recorded). Some clones in this sample may be carry-over from other donors' samples. The sequences come from cultured CD8+ T cells from PBMCs, collected from culture after CMV antigen stimulation. V is TRBV28 and J is TRBJ2-7; no clear D gene. The CDR3 reads CASRGIKDGREQYV. The DNA for the CDR3 is TGTGCCAGCAGAGGTATAAAGGACGGACGGGAGCAGTACGTC.